The clone carrying this T cell receptor beta chain showed up just a few times. Its antigen is unidentified. This specimen comes from a study of cytomegalovirus exposure and HLA in healthy donors. Turning to the study itself: From donors who were HLA-typed, an early data release held 80 million or so unique TCRs. The study, taken as a whole, reports: Associated with HLA alleles at 0.05 false discovery rate in a later analysis were 16,951 TCR beta sequences.

This CDR3 is 18 amino acids long. V was pared by 3 bases and J by 0 bases, with 14 bases of the junction left unmatched. The V gene's germline CDR1 is MNHEY and CDR2 SMNVEV (reference sequence). Primers for the PCR totalled 60 Vbeta and 13 Jbeta. Study processing details: Counted up in a later analysis, unique TCR beta chains came to approximately 83 million, with around 9.9 million shared. Produced via immunoSEQ multiplex PCR; TCRdb's table is partial and in-frame only. V and J calls and clone size follow that table, whereas D and trimming were derived from the DNA. In the table there are about 130,000 clones, under 85% of which are singletons.

Sample: PBMCs. The chain joins TRBV27 to TRBJ2-7; 7 bases align to TRBD1. This receptor was obtained from a woman aged 40 to 50 in good health and CMV-seropositive. The CDR3 DNA is TGTGCCAGCAGTTTGTCGGGACAGTTCCTATATCCCTCCTACGAGCAGTACTTC. Translating it yields CASSLSGQFLYPSYEQYF.